The next 2 T cell receptor beta chains were all read from a single sample in a study of Ad26.COV2.S vaccination and SARS-CoV-2 variants. Treatment of the sample: around 19 received Ad26.COV2.S at low or high dose, single or two shots; roughly five received placebo; per-sample allocation not given. It was on day 63 after the first vaccine or placebo injection that samples were taken. The data were produced by immunoSEQ multiplex PCR, yet TCRdb's version contains in-frame clones alone and is incomplete. The repertoire has 250,000 or so clones, about 83% of them found once; the top ten carry less than 3%. Here the sequenced sample was peripheral blood, taken in a trial of Ad26.COV2.S vaccine versus placebo. These receptors were obtained from a person between 18 and 65 years old who received the Ad26.COV2.S COVID-19 vaccine or a placebo.

The chain is built from TRBV5-6 and TRBJ1-4, with D possibly being TRBD1 (5 bases). The V and J ends lost 2 bases and 7 bases respectively, with 12 bases between them. CDR3 length: 14 amino acids. Germline V gene lookup returns CDR1 SGHDT and CDR2 YYEEEE. CDR3 sequence: CASSFLGRTEKLFF. The CDR3, as DNA: TGTGCCAGCAGCTTCCTGGGACGGACTGAAAAACTGTTTTTT.

The V gene is TRBV4-1, the J gene TRBJ2-3; D gene unclear. Looked up from germline, CDR1 is MGHRA and CDR2 is YSYEKL. V shed 0 bases and J shed 0 bases, with 10 bases lying between them. The CDR3 covers 16 residues. The CDR3 DNA follows: TGCGCCAGCAGCCAAGATTCGTATGGCAGCACAGATACGCAGTATTTT. Encoded protein: CASSQDSYGSTDTQYF.